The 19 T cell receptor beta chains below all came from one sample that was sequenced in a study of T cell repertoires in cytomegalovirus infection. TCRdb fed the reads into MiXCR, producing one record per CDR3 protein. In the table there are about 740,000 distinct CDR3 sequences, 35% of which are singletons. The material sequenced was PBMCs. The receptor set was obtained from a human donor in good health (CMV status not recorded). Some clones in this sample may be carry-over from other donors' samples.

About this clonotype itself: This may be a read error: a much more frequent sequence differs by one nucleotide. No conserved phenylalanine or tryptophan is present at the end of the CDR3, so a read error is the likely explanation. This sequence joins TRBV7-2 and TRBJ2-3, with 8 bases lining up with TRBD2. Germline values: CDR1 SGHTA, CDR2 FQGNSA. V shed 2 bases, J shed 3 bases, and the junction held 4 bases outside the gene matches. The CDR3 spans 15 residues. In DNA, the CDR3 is TGTGCCAGCAGCTTAATAGCGGGATCAACAGATACGCAGTATTGT. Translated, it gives CASSLIAGSTDTQYC.

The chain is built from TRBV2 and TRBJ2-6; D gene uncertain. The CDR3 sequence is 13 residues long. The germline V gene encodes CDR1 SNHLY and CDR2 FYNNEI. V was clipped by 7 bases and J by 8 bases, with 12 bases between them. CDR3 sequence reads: CASTAQISNVLTF. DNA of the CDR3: TGTGCCAGCACCGCACAGATTTCCAACGTCCTGACTTTC.

The chain's CDR3 is CSAQFGLADPYNEQFF. CDR3 coding DNA: TGCAGTGCCCAATTCGGACTAGCGGACCCCTACAATGAGCAGTTCTTC. This rearrangement joins TRBV20-1 to TRBJ2-1, with TRBD2 matching 10 bases. Germline CDR1 and CDR2: DFQATT and SNEGSKA (reference sequence). The V gene end was trimmed by 6 bases and the J gene end by 2 bases; junction bases not matched to a gene: 10. The CDR3 totals 16 residues.

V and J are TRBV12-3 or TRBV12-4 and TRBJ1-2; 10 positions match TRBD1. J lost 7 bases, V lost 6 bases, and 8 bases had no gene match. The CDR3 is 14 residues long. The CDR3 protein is CASSPDRGKSGYTF. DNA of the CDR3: TGTGCCAGCAGCCCGGACAGGGGGAAGTCTGGCTACACCTTC.

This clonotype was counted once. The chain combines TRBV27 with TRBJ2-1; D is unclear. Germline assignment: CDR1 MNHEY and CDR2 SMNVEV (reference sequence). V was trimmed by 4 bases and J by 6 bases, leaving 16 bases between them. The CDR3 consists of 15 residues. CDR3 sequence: CASSSPAFPPNEQFF. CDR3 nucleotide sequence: TGTGCCAGCAGTTCGCCAGCCTTCCCACCCAATGAGCAGTTCTTC.

CDR3 residues: CASSRAGPDTQYF. The CDR3, as DNA: TGTGCCAGCAGCCGAGCGGGGCCAGATACGCAGTATTTT. The gene calls are TRBV5-6 and TRBJ2-3; TRBD2 aligns across 7 bases. V lost 4 bases, J lost 4 bases, and 3 bases stayed unmatched. From germline, CDR1 is SGHDT and CDR2 YYEEEE. This CDR3 spans 13 amino acids. The full variable domain, its missing parts supplied by reference TRBV5-6 and TRBJ2-3, is DAGVTQSPTHLIKTRGQQVTLRCSPKSGHDTVSWYQQALGQGPQFIFQYYEEEERQRGNFPDRFSGHQFPNYSSELNVNALLLGDSALYLCASSRAGPDTQYFGPGTRLTVL.

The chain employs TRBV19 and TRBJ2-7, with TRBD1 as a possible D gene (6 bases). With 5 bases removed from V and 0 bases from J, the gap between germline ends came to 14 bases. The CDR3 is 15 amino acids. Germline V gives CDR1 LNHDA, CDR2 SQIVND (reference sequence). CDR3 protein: CASSFFTGFSYEQYF. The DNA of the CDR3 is TGTGCCAGTAGTTTCTTTACAGGGTTCTCCTACGAGCAGTACTTC. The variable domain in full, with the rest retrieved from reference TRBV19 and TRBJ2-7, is DGGITQSPKYLFRKEGQNVTLSCEQNLNHDAMYWYRQDPGQGLRLIYYSQIVNDFQKGDIAEGYSVSREKKESFPLTVTSAQKNPTAFYLCASSFFTGFSYEQYFGPGTRLTVT.

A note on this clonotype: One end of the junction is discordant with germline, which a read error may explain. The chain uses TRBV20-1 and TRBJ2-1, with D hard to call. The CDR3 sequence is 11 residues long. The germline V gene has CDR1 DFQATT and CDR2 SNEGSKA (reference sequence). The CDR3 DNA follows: TGCAGTGCTAGAGTGGGCAATGGGCAGTTCTTC. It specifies CSARVGNGQFF.

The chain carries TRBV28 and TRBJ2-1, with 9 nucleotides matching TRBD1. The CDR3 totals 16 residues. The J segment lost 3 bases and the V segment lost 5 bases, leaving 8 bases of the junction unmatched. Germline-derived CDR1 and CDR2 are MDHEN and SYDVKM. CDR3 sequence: CASSPLGTGNYNEQFF. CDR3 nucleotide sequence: TGTGCCAGCAGTCCGTTGGGGACAGGGAACTACAATGAGCAGTTCTTC.

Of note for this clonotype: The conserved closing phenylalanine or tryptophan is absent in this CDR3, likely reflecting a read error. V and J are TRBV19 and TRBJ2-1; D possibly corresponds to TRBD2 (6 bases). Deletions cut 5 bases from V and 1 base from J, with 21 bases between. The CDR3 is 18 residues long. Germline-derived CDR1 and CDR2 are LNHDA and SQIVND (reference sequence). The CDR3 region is CASSGEEGRIGSYNEQFL. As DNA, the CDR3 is TGTGCCAGTAGTGGAGAGGAGGGCCGAATCGGGTCCTACAATGAGCAGTTCTTA.

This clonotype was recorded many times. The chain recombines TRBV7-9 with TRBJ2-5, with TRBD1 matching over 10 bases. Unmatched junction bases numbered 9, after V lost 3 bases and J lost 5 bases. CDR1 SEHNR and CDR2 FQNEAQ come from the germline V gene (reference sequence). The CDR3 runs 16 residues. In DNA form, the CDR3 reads TGTGCCAGCAGCTTCCTCTGGCGGGACAGGGGCGAGACCCAGTACTTC. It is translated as CASSFLWRDRGETQYF.

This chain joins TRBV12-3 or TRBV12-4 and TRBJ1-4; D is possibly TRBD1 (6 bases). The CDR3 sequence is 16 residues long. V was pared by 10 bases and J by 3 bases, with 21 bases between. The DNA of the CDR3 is TGTGCCATCAGCCCCGCCAAGGCAGGGGCTAATGAAAAACTGTTTTTT. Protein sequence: CAISPAKAGANEKLFF.

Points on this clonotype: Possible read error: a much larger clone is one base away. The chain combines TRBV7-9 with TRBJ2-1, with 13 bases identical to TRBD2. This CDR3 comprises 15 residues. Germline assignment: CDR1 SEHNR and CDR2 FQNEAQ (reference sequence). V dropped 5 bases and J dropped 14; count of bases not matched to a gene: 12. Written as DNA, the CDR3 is TGTGCCAGCAGCCTTTATCTCCCCGGACTAGCGGGGGAGTTCTTC. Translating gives CASSLYLPGLAGEFF.

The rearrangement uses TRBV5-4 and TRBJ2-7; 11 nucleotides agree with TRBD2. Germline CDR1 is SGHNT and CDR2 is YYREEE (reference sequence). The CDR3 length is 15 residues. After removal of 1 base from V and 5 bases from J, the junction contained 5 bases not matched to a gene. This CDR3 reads CASSLMVAGGHEQYF. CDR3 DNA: TGTGCCAGCAGCTTGATGGTAGCGGGAGGGCACGAGCAGTACTTC.

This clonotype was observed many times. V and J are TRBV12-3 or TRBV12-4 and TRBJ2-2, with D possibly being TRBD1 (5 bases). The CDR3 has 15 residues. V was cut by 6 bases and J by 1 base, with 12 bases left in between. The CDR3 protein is CASSFSQGNTGELFF. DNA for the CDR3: TGTGCCAGCAGCTTTTCTCAGGGGAACACCGGGGAGCTGTTTTTT.

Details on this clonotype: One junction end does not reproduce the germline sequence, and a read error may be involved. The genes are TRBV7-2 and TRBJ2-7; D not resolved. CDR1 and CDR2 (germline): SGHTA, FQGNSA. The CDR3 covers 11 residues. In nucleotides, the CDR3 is TGTGCCAGGAGCTCGTCCTACGAGCAGTACTTC. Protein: CARSSSYEQYF.

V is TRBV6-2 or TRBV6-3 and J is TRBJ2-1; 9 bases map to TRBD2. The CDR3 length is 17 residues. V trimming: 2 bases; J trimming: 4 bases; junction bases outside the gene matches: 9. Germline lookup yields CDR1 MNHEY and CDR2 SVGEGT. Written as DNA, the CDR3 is TGTGCCAGCAGTTACCTACGCGGGGGGGCCCATTACAATGAGCAGTTCTTC. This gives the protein CASSYLRGGAHYNEQFF.

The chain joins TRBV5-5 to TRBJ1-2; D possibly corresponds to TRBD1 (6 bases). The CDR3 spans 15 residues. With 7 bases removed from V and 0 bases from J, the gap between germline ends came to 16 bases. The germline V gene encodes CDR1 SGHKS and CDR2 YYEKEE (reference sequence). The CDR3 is CASRYGQISNYGYTF. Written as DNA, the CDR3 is TGTGCCAGCCGCTACGGACAGATTTCTAACTATGGCTACACCTTC.

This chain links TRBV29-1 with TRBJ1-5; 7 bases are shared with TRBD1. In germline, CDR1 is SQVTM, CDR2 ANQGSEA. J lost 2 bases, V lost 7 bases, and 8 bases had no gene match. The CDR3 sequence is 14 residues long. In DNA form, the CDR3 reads TGCAGCGCTCGGGACAGCTGGGGCAATCAGCCCCAGCATTTT. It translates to CSARDSWGNQPQHF. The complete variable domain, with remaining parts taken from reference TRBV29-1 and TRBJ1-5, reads SAVISQKPSRDICQRGTSLTIQCQVDSQVTMMFWYRQQPGQSLTLIATANQGSEATYESGFVIDKFPISRPNLTFSTLTVSNMSPEDSSIYLCSARDSWGNQPQHFGDGTRLSIL.